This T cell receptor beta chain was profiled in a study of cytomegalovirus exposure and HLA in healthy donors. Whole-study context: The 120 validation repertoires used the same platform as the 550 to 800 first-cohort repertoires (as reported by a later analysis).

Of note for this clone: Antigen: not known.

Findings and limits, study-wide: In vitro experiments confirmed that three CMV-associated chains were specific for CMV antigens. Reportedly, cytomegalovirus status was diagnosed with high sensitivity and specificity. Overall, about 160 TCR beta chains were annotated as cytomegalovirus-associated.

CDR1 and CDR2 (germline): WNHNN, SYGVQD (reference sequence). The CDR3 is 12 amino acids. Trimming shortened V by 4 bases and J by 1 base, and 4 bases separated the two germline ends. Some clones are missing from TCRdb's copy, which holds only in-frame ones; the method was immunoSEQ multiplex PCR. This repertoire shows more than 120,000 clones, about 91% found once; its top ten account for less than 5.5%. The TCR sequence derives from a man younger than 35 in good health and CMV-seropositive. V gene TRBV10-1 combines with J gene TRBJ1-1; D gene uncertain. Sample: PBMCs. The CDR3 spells CASSAGNTEAFF. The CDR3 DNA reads TGCGCCAGCAGTGCCGGGAACACTGAAGCTTTCTTT.